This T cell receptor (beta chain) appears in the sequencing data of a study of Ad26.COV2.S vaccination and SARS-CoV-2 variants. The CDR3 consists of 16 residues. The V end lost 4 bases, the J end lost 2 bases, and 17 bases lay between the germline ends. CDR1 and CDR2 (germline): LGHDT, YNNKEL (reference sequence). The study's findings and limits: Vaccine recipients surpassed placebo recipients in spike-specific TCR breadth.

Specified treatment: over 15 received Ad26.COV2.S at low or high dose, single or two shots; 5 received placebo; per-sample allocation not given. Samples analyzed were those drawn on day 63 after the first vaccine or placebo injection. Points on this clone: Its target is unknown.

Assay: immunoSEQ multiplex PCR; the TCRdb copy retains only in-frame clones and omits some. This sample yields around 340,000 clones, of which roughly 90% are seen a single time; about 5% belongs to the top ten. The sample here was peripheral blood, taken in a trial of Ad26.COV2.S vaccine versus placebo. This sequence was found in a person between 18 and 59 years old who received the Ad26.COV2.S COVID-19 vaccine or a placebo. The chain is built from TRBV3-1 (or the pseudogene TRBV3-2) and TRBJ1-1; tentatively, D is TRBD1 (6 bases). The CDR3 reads CASSPSGGRLNTEAFF. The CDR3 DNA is TGTGCCAGCAGCCCTAGCGGGGGGCGTCTTAACACTGAAGCTTTCTTT.